This T cell receptor (beta chain) was profiled in a study of blood T cell repertoires in COVID-19. About the study: The study drew acute and convalescent COVID-19 samples from the United States, Italy and Spain. In each case, the material was cDNA or gDNA derived from T cells, B-cell-depleted T cells, or PBMCs.

Those enrolled in Seattle joined during active infection and were followed longitudinally afterward. Per the germline V gene, CDR1 is MNHNS and CDR2 is SASEGT. The CDR3 runs 16 residues. The J segment lost 2 bases and the V segment lost 4 bases, leaving 3 bases of the junction unmatched. TCRdb keeps only in-frame clones here, not all; method: immunoSEQ multiplex PCR. The sample includes 180,000 or so clones, roughly 76% seen only once; the top ten take 9.5% to 12%. Source material: peripheral blood. V usage is TRBV6-1 and J usage is TRBJ2-3; 13 bases fit TRBD2. This clonotype originated in a woman between 35 and 50 years old with COVID-19, enrolled during active disease. The DNA for the CDR3 is TGTGCCAGCAGTGGACTAGCGGGAGGCTTCACAGATACGCAGTATTTT. The encoded protein is CASSGLAGGFTDTQYF.